This entry lists 19 T cell receptor beta chains sequenced from one sample in a study of regulatory T cells in long-lasting Graves disease. Arm-PCR with iRepertoire HTBI primers amplified the CDR3 regions for these TCR beta libraries. Each CDR3 protein gets one entry after TCRdb re-called the multiplex PCR reads with MiXCR. Found here are some 320,000 distinct CDR3 sequences, about 18% of them singletons; the top ten hold about two fifths. Time point defined: newly diagnosed GD, antithyroid drugs for less than 3 months. From RNA extracted from PBMCs, the TCR library was made. Sequences were derived from peripheral blood mononuclear cells (PBMCs), sampled at new diagnosis, from a patient treated with antithyroid drugs. The receptors were sampled from a female donor with Graves disease.

The sample holds many counts of this clonotype. V and J are TRBV28 and TRBJ1-6; TRBD1 matches 7 bases. Germline V gene lookup returns CDR1 MDHEN and CDR2 SYDVKM. The ends lost 8 bases at V and 4 bases at J; junction bases unmatched: 5. This CDR3 spans 14 amino acids. The CDR3 DNA is TGTGCCAGCGGACAGGCTTTTTATAATTCACCCCTCCACTTT. Its translation is CASGQAFYNSPLHF.

A few counts support this clonotype. One junction end does not reproduce the germline sequence, and a read error may be involved. The V and J genes are TRBV29-1 and TRBJ1-4; D gene ambiguous. The CDR3 has 11 amino acids. CDR1 is SQVTM and CDR2 is ANQGSEA in the germline V gene. Here the CDR3 reads CSVESEERLFF. The CDR3 coding sequence is TGCAGCGTTGAATCGGAGGAAAGACTGTTTTTT. Complete variable domain (other parts from reference TRBV29-1 and TRBJ1-4): SAVISQKPSRDICQRGTSLTIQCQVDSQVTMMFWYRQQPGQSLTLIATANQGSEATYESGFVIDKFPISRPNLTFSTLTVSNMSPEDSSIYLCSVESEERLFFGSGTQLSVL.

This clonotype was observed a handful of times. This sequence joins TRBV5-4 and TRBJ2-7; weak D call: TRBD2 (7 bases). Deletions cut 4 bases from V and 3 bases from J, with 23 bases between. CDR3 length: 17 residues. Germline-derived CDR1 and CDR2 are SGHNT and YYREEE (reference sequence). The CDR3 coding sequence is TGTGCCAGCAGCCTGCCTCGAGGGGGGGGCTTGGACTACGAGCAGTACTTC. As protein: CASSLPRGGGLDYEQYF.

Ten or more counts support this clonotype. The rearrangement uses TRBV15 and TRBJ2-1; no clear D. The CDR3 covers 14 residues. In germline, CDR1 is LNHNV, CDR2 YYDKDF (reference sequence). V was trimmed by 8 bases and J by 1 base, leaving 12 bases between them. The CDR3 protein is CATSRIPSYNEQFF. The CDR3 DNA sequence: TGTGCCACCTCCCGTATTCCGTCCTACAATGAGCAGTTCTTC.

This clonotype was seen ten or more times. The chain links TRBV9 to TRBJ1-2, with TRBD1 as a possible D gene (5 bases). The CDR3 is made up of 12 amino acids. Germline values: CDR1 SGDLS, CDR2 YYNGEE. The V and J ends lost 5 bases and 8 bases respectively, with 13 bases between them. CDR3 protein: CASRGGTRGYTF. CDR3 nucleotide sequence: TGTGCCAGCAGGGGAGGGACCCGAGGCTACACCTTC.

V is TRBV9 and J is TRBJ2-7, with D maybe TRBD2 (6 bases). Germline V lookup: CDR1 SGDLS, CDR2 YYNGEE. Trimming took 4 bases from V and 0 from J, leaving 20 bases between them. The CDR3 runs 17 residues. The CDR3: CASSPPGLREHSYEQYF. For the CDR3, the DNA is TGTGCCAGCAGCCCCCCAGGGTTGCGGGAACACTCCTACGAGCAGTACTTC. The full variable domain, in which reference TRBV9 and TRBJ2-7 provide the parts outside the CDR3, is DSGVTQTPKHLITATGQRVTLRCSPRSGDLSVYWYQQSLDQGLQFLIQYYNGEERAKGNILERFSAQQFPDLHSELNLSSLELGDSALYFCASSPPGLREHSYEQYFGPGTRLTVT.

This clonotype was recorded many times. V is TRBV28 and J is TRBJ2-5; D possibly matches TRBD1 or TRBD2 (5 bases each). The CDR3 covers 14 residues. Deletions cut 1 base from V and 6 bases from J, with 12 bases between. Germline CDR1 MDHEN, CDR2 SYDVKM. The CDR3 loop is CASSLFGALKTQYF. The DNA for the CDR3 is TGTGCCAGCAGTTTATTCGGGGCTTTGAAGACCCAGTACTTC. The full variable domain, in which reference TRBV28 and TRBJ2-5 provide the parts outside the CDR3, is DVKVTQSSRYLVKRTGEKVFLECVQDMDHENMFWYRQDPGLGLRLIYFSYDVKMKEKGDIPEGYSVSREKKERFSLILESASTNQTSMYLCASSLFGALKTQYFGPGTRLLVL.

The chain links TRBV10-3 to TRBJ2-7; D unclear. Germline V gives CDR1 ENHRY, CDR2 SYGVKD. The CDR3 runs to 13 residues. V lost 10 bases and J 0 bases, leaving 13 bases between the germline ends. CDR3 DNA: TGTGCCACCGAAGAAGTGAACTCCTACGAGCAGTACTTC. It specifies CATEEVNSYEQYF.

This clonotype appeared many times. The chain carries TRBV5-1 and TRBJ2-3; 10 nucleotides match TRBD2. Losses at the gene ends were 0 bases for V and 5 bases for J; bases not matched to a gene: 9. Germline CDR1 and CDR2: SGHRS and YFSETQ. The CDR3 has 17 residues. The CDR3 loop reads CASSLGILAGEQDTQYF. The CDR3 nucleotides are TGCGCCAGCAGCTTGGGGATTCTAGCGGGAGAACAAGATACGCAGTATTTT.

This clonotype was picked up one time. The chain is built from TRBV6-1 and TRBJ2-5, with 7 positions matching TRBD1. V gave up 5 bases and J gave up 1 base; unmatched junction bases: 7. This CDR3 contains 15 residues. Germline CDR1 MNHNS, CDR2 SASEGT. Here the CDR3 reads CASSTRDRAQETQYF. DNA of the CDR3: TGTGCCAGCAGTACCCGGGACAGAGCCCAAGAGACCCAGTACTTC.

This chain connects TRBV27 to TRBJ2-7, with D tentatively TRBD2 (6 bases). Trimming took 5 bases from V and 1 from J, leaving 18 bases between them. The germline CDR1 and CDR2 sequences are MNHEY and SMNVEV (reference sequence). This CDR3 spans 16 amino acids. The chain's CDR3 is CASSLSGGAISYEQYF. For the CDR3, the DNA is TGTGCCAGCAGTCTTAGCGGAGGGGCAATATCCTACGAGCAGTACTTC.

The chain couples TRBV27 to TRBJ1-2; 9 nucleotides line up with TRBD1. Germline trimming cut 5 bases from V and 6 bases from J; bases unmatched to any gene: 13. CDR1 is MNHEY and CDR2 is SMNVEV in the germline V gene (reference sequence). The CDR3 is 16 residues long. The DNA of the CDR3 is TGTGCCAGCAGTCCTTACTTGGGACAGGGTTTGGATGGCTACACCTTC. This translates into CASSPYLGQGLDGYTF.

On this clonotype: A far more abundant clone sits one base away, making this likely a read error. V usage is TRBV12-3 or TRBV12-4 and J usage is TRBJ2-7, with TRBD2 matching 9 bases. This CDR3 comprises 15 residues. J lost 7 bases, V lost 5 bases, and 12 bases had no gene match. As DNA, the CDR3 is TGTGCCAGCAGTCCGAGCGTGGGACTAGCAAATGAGCAGTACTTC. It encodes CASSPSVGLANEQYF.

The rearrangement links TRBV3-1 to TRBJ2-7; 11 nucleotides agree with TRBD1. The CDR3 has 21 residues. Germline CDR1 reads LGHDT; CDR2 reads YNNKEL (reference sequence). After removal of 0 bases from V and 2 bases from J, the junction contained 18 bases not matched to a gene. The CDR3 bases are TGTGCCAGCAGCCAAGATGGGGTCGGGGACAGGGGGAAAAGTAGTCCCTACGAGCAGTACTTC. Translation gives CASSQDGVGDRGKSSPYEQYF.

This rearrangement joins TRBV27 to TRBJ2-2; D ambiguous. The CDR3 is 15 amino acids. The germline V gene encodes CDR1 MNHEY and CDR2 SMNVEV (reference sequence). V was pared by 8 bases and J by 2 bases, with 15 bases between. CDR3: CASQRTTSNTGELFF. The CDR3 region has the DNA TGTGCCAGCCAGAGGACGACATCTAACACCGGGGAGCTGTTTTTT.

Many counts were recorded for this clonotype. The rearrangement joins TRBV20-1 to TRBJ2-2; 8 nucleotides align to TRBD1. The CDR3 covers 16 residues. Germline CDR1 is DFQATT and CDR2 is SNEGSKA (reference sequence). Trimming at V came to 6 bases and at J to 1 base, leaving 10 bases not matched to a gene. CDR3 amino acids: CSAQSGGAGNTGELFF. CDR3 nucleotide sequence: TGCAGTGCCCAATCAGGGGGCGCCGGGAACACCGGGGAGCTGTTTTTT.

V usage is TRBV20-1 and J usage is TRBJ1-5, with 7 bases matching TRBD1. Germline V gives CDR1 DFQATT, CDR2 SNEGSKA (reference sequence). CDR3 length: 15 residues. Losses at the gene ends were 0 bases for V and 2 bases for J; bases not matched to a gene: 4. The CDR3 sequence: CSARDSGTGNQPQHF. In DNA form, the CDR3 reads TGCAGTGCTAGAGATTCCGGGACAGGCAATCAGCCCCAGCATTTT.

This clonotype was seen a handful of times. A much larger clone differs from this one at a single base, so this may be a read error. The CDR3 DNA is TGTGCCAGCAGTCCTACCTTGCAGGGCGTGCAGTGCTTC. Residues: CASSPTLQGVQCF. V gene TRBV6-2 or TRBV6-3 combines with J gene TRBJ2-7, with a possible D match to TRBD1 (5 bases). Germline CDR1 is MNHEY and CDR2 is SVGEGT. This CDR3 is built from 13 residues.

V and J are TRBV27 and TRBJ1-5, with D possibly TRBD1 on 5 matching bases. Germline V gene lookup returns CDR1 MNHEY and CDR2 SMNVEV (reference sequence). The CDR3 consists of 15 residues. V lost 1 base, J lost 0 bases, and 7 bases lay in between. The CDR3 DNA follows: TGTGCCAGCAGTTTATACAGGAATAGCAATCAGCCCCAGCATTTT. Residues: CASSLYRNSNQPQHF.